This is a list of T cell receptor beta chains from one sample in a study of shared clonotypes between healthy human individuals. The table came from immunoSEQ multiplex PCR; TCRdb's copy has only in-frame clones and leaves some out. This table has roughly 1 million clones, around three quarters appearing once. Specimen: memory CD4+ T cells from PBMCs. The origin of the receptors is a man aged 18-30 years in good health. Some clones in this sample may be carry-over from other donors' samples. The CDR3 runs from the conserved cysteine through the conserved F or W. D genes are given only for firm matches. Some rows have no size entry. The others give once, few or many, or a class for an expanded clone.

. TRBJ2-1 . TRBV29-1 CSVEGGGSYNEQFF TGCAGCGTTGAAGGGGGTGGGTCCTACAATGAGCAGTTCTTC
TRBD2 TRBJ2-7 many TRBV6-5 CASSYGSGTGSYEQYF TGTGCCAGCAGTTACGGTAGCGGGACTGGGTCCTACGAGCAGTACTTC
. TRBJ1-1 few TRBV2 CASKGPYTEAFF TGTGCCAGCAAGGGTCCGTACACTGAAGCTTTCTTT
. TRBJ2-3 . TRBV20-1 CSAPVTDTQYF TGCAGTGCCCCCGTTACAGATACGCAGTATTTT
TRBD2 TRBJ2-2 . TRBV4-2 CASSRAGSGSRSGELFF TGTGCCAGCAGCCGAGCCGGGAGCGGGAGTAGATCCGGGGAGCTGTTTTTT
. TRBJ2-6 . TRBV19 CASSIRTSANVLTF TGTGCCAGTAGTATCCGAACCTCGGCCAACGTCCTGACTTTC
. TRBJ1-4 . TRBV2 CASSEFVEKLFF TGTGCCAGCAGTGAGTTTGTAGAAAAACTGTTTTTT
. TRBJ1-1 . TRBV18 CASSPEQGRMNTEAFF TGTGCCAGCTCACCTGAACAGGGTCGGATGAACACTGAAGCTTTCTTT
TRBD1 TRBJ2-7 . TRBV28 CASTRGAGGLEGSYEQYF TGTGCCAGCACCCGTGGGGCAGGGGGTCTTGAAGGCTCCTACGAGCAGTACTTC
TRBD1 TRBJ1-2 once TRBV5-8 CASSQDRGISNYGYTF TGTGCCAGCAGCCAGGACAGGGGGATCTCTAACTATGGCTACACCTTC
. TRBJ2-2 . TRBV28 CASSLAPSNTGELFF TGTGCCAGCAGTTTAGCGCCCAGCAACACCGGGGAGCTGTTTTTT
. TRBJ2-5 few TRBV7-9 CASTPPAGETQYF TGTGCCAGCACCCCACCAGCCGGGGAGACCCAGTACTTC
TRBD2 TRBJ2-7 . TRBV29-1 CSVESGTPYEQYF TGCAGCGTTGAAAGCGGGACCCCATACGAGCAGTACTTC
TRBD2 TRBJ2-2 . TRBV5-1 CASSLTSGRANTGELFF TGCGCCAGCAGCTTGACTAGCGGGAGGGCCAACACCGGGGAGCTGTTTTTT
. TRBJ2-5 once TRBV29-1 CSGGQNQETQYF TGCAGCGGAGGACAGAACCAAGAGACCCAGTACTTC
. TRBJ1-5 . TRBV5-1 CASSLGGGFQPQHF TGCGCCAGCAGCTTGGGTGGGGGGTTTCAGCCCCAGCATTTT
. TRBJ2-6 . TRBV7-2 CASSPGNSGANVLTF TGTGCCAGCAGCCCGGGGAACTCTGGGGCCAACGTCCTGACTTTC
. TRBJ2-7 once TRBV5-1 CASSLGAYEQYF TGCGCCAGCAGCTTGGGTGCCTACGAGCAGTACTTC
TRBD2 TRBJ2-3 few TRBV5-6 CASSSGLAGGKTTDTQYF TGTGCCAGCAGTTCGGGACTAGCGGGAGGAAAGACCACAGATACGCAGTATTTT
. TRBJ1-4 few TRBV30 CAWRRAGGRNEKLFF TGTGCCTGGAGACGGGCGGGGGGAAGGAATGAAAAACTGTTTTTT
TRBD1 TRBJ1-1 . TRBV7-9 CASSYLTGEPFF TGTGCCAGCAGCTATTTAACAGGGGAACCTTTCTTT
. TRBJ1-6 . TRBV10-3 CAISEKGVSYNSPLHF TGTGCCATCAGTGAGAAGGGGGTCTCCTATAATTCACCCCTCCACTTT
. TRBJ2-1 . TRBV6-6 CASSRPAPRNEQFF TGTGCCAGCAGTCGACCTGCCCCCCGAAATGAGCAGTTCTTC
TRBD2 TRBJ2-7 few TRBV7-2 CASSPQLGGGVYEQYF TGTGCCAGCAGCCCCCAATTGGGGGGGGGAGTCTACGAGCAGTACTTC
TRBD1 TRBJ2-3 . TRBV9 CASSPSLGDRGPDTQYF TGTGCCAGCAGCCCTTCCTTGGGGGACAGGGGGCCAGATACGCAGTATTTT
. TRBJ2-4 . TRBV19 CASQERLRNIQYF TGTGCCAGCCAAGAACGACTTAGGAACATTCAGTACTTC
. TRBJ2-5 . TRBV14 CASSQGFGLGETQYF TGTGCCAGCAGCCAAGGTTTCGGATTAGGGGAGACCCAGTACTTC
. TRBJ1-3 . TRBV5-6 CASSSPGTGNTIYF TGTGCCAGCAGCTCCCCGGGCACTGGAAACACCATATATTTT
TRBD1 TRBJ1-1 . TRBV2 CASSELPIRQGNTEAFF TGTGCCAGCAGTGAGTTACCCATTAGACAGGGGAACACTGAAGCTTTCTTT
. TRBJ1-3 . TRBV5-1 CASSLGDTSSGNTIYF TGCGCCAGCAGCTTGGGGGACACGAGCTCTGGAAACACCATTTATTTT
. TRBJ1-1 . TRBV2 CASNIRTEAFF TGTGCCAGCAACATTCGGACTGAAGCTTTCTTT
TRBD1 TRBJ2-5 few TRBV14 CASSLSRLTNFRQGWETQYF TGTGCCAGCAGCCTATCACGTTTAACCAATTTTCGACAGGGGTGGGAGACCCAGTACTTC
. TRBJ1-4 . TRBV21-1 CASSLGRLFEKLFF TGTGCCAGCAGCCTGGGGAGGTTGTTCGAAAAACTGTTTTTT
. TRBJ1-2 once TRBV9 CASSVGRGLYGYTF TGTGCCAGCAGCGTAGGAAGAGGGCTCTATGGCTACACCTTC
. TRBJ2-7 . TRBV6-5 CASRPPGTLYEQYF TGTGCCAGCAGGCCCCCGGGGACTCTTTACGAGCAGTACTTC
. TRBJ2-6 . TRBV18 CASSPVGSGANVLTF TGTGCCAGCTCACCTGTTGGCTCTGGGGCCAACGTCCTGACTTTC
TRBD2 TRBJ2-5 . TRBV5-1 CASSRTLAGEETQYF TGCGCCAGCAGCCGAACGCTAGCGGGGGAAGAGACCCAGTACTTC
TRBD1 TRBJ2-7 . TRBV30 CAWSPIGTGANILPGEQYF TGTGCCTGGAGTCCCATCGGGACAGGGGCGAACATCCTTCCGGGAGAGCAGTACTTC
. TRBJ1-2 few TRBV28 CASSLGGAGYGYTF TGTGCCAGCAGTTTAGGGGGAGCCGGCTATGGCTACACCTTC
. TRBJ2-3 . TRBV10-3 CAISGGEAQYF TGTGCCATCAGTGGGGGGGAGGCGCAGTATTTT
. TRBJ1-1 . TRBV6-6 CASSPGGEAFF TGTGCCAGCAGCCCTGGGGGAGAAGCTTTCTTT
TRBD2 TRBJ2-1 . TRBV7-3 CASSLEPSGQQFF TGTGCCAGCAGCTTGGAACCTAGCGGCCAGCAGTTCTTC
TRBD2 TRBJ2-5 . TRBV6-6 CASRQLAGGRETQYF TGTGCCAGCAGACAACTAGCGGGAGGGAGGGAGACCCAGTACTTC
. TRBJ1-1 many TRBV29-1 CSVVLNRDTSRAFF TGCAGCGTCGTCCTCAACCGGGACACCTCTCGGGCTTTCTTT
TRBD2 TRBJ2-2 many TRBV7-3 CASSLLAGAGELFF TGTGCCAGCAGCTTACTAGCGGGAGCCGGGGAGCTGTTTTTT
TRBD2 TRBJ2-5 . TRBV7-6 CASSLGGRVGETQYF TGTGCCAGCAGCTTAGGAGGGAGGGTCGGGGAGACCCAGTACTTC
TRBD2 TRBJ2-7 . TRBV18 CASSPTGGYEQYF TGTGCCAGCTCACCAACGGGGGGCTACGAGCAGTACTTC
TRBD1 TRBJ2-5 . TRBV7-2 CASRPTGLETQYF TGTGCCAGCAGGCCGACAGGGTTGGAGACCCAGTACTTC
. TRBJ2-1 . TRBV30 CAWSPSFSYNEQFF TGTGCCTGGAGCCCTAGCTTCTCCTACAATGAGCAGTTCTTC
TRBD2 TRBJ2-3 . TRBV6-1 CASTLTSGTHTQYF TGTGCCAGCACCTTGACTAGCGGGACTCATACGCAGTATTTT
. TRBJ2-5 . TRBV5-4 CASSLGFLALETQYF TGTGCCAGCAGCTTAGGTTTTCTAGCCTTAGAGACCCAGTACTTC
TRBD2 TRBJ2-5 few TRBV5-1 CASSFKSGAIQETQYF TGCGCCAGCAGCTTCAAAAGCGGGGCCATCCAAGAGACCCAGTACTTC
. TRBJ1-5 . TRBV19 CASSGPSRAGQPQHF TGTGCCAGTAGTGGCCCTAGCCGGGCAGGTCAGCCCCAGCATTTT
TRBD1 TRBJ1-4 once TRBV28 CASTEQGADWEKLFF TGTGCCAGCACCGAACAGGGGGCGGATTGGGAAAAACTGTTTTTT
. TRBJ2-3 . TRBV4-2 CASSQGTGTDTQYF TGTGCCAGCAGCCAAGGGACGGGGACAGATACGCAGTATTTT
TRBD1 TRBJ2-7 . TRBV6-1 CASTGQGASEQYF TGTGCCAGCACGGGACAGGGGGCTTCCGAGCAGTACTTC